Each of the 32 T cell receptor beta chains below was sequenced from the same sample in a study of blood T cell repertoires in COVID-19. Generated by immunoSEQ multiplex PCR, the TCRdb table keeps only in-frame clones and is missing some. The sample includes 65,000 to 100,000 clones, around 90% of them seen just once. Sample: peripheral blood. These receptors were taken from a woman older than 75 with acute or convalescent COVID-19.

This sequence joins TRBV19 and TRBJ2-5, with 8 bases matching TRBD1. Looked up from germline, CDR1 is LNHDA and CDR2 is SQIVND (reference sequence). V shed 5 bases and J 5 bases; nucleotides not matched to a gene: 4. The CDR3 totals 13 residues. The CDR3 here is CASSETGGETQYF. The CDR3, as DNA: TGTGCCAGTAGTGAAACAGGGGGGGAGACCCAGTACTTC.

The genes are TRBV19 and TRBJ2-2; 7 bases match TRBD2. Unmatched junction bases numbered 0, after V lost 1 base and J lost 4 bases. Germline loops: CDR1 LNHDA, CDR2 SQIVND (reference sequence). The CDR3 covers 14 residues. This CDR3 reads CASSIGGGTGELFF. CDR3 DNA: TGTGCCAGTAGTATAGGGGGGGGCACCGGGGAGCTGTTTTTT.

V and J are TRBV13 and TRBJ1-1; D not resolved. V was cut by 4 bases and J by 5 bases, with 14 bases left in between. CDR3 length: 14 amino acids. Germline CDR1 PRHDT, CDR2 FYEKMQ (reference sequence). The CDR3 DNA is TGTGCCAGCAGCTGGGAGTTCCTGGGGACTGAAGCTTTCTTT. Protein: CASSWEFLGTEAFF. Full variable domain (missing parts from reference TRBV13 and TRBJ1-1): AAGVIQSPRHLIKEKRETATLKCYPIPRHDTVYWYQQGPGQDPQFLISFYEKMQSDKGSIPDRFSAQQFSDYHSELNMSSLELGDSALYFCASSWEFLGTEAFFGQGTRLTVV.

The gene calls are TRBV7-2 and TRBJ1-4, with D perhaps TRBD1 (5 bases). Trimming left V 1 base short and J 8 bases short, with 14 bases between. Germline CDR1 SGHTA, CDR2 FQGNSA. The CDR3 covers 15 residues. CDR3 amino acids: CASSLEAGLYEKLFF. The CDR3 bases are TGTGCCAGCAGCTTAGAAGCAGGGTTGTACGAAAAACTGTTTTTT.

V gene TRBV6-5 combines with J gene TRBJ2-3; D unclear. This CDR3 is 11 amino acids long. V shed 7 bases and J shed 2 bases, with 4 bases lying between them. From germline, CDR1 is MNHEY and CDR2 SVGAGI. The CDR3 region has the DNA TGTGCCAGCACCCACACAGATACGCAGTATTTT. It yields the protein CASTHTDTQYF.

This chain links TRBV15 with TRBJ2-7; 9 nucleotides match TRBD2. The CDR3 runs 14 residues. V gave up 3 bases and J gave up 2 bases; unmatched junction bases: 2. The germline V gene has CDR1 LNHNV and CDR2 YYDKDF (reference sequence). For the CDR3, the DNA is TGTGCCACCAGCAGGCGGGGGGGTACCTACGAGCAGTACTTC. Amino acids: CATSRRGGTYEQYF.

The rearrangement joins TRBV19 to TRBJ1-1; weak D call: TRBD1 (5 bases). Germline loops: CDR1 LNHDA, CDR2 SQIVND (reference sequence). Trimming left V 8 bases short and J 9 bases short, with 22 bases between. The CDR3 loop spans 14 amino acids. The CDR3 is CASSILGAAIKAFF. In DNA form, the CDR3 reads TGTGCCAGTTCGATTCTTGGGGCCGCTATTAAAGCTTTCTTT. Looking up the rest from reference TRBV19 and TRBJ1-1 gives the full variable domain: DGGITQSPKYLFRKEGQNVTLSCEQNLNHDAMYWYRQDPGQGLRLIYYSQIVNDFQKGDIAEGYSVSREKKESFPLTVTSAQKNPTAFYLCASSILGAAIKAFFGQGTRLTVV.

This clone was found a few times. V gene TRBV7-8 combines with J gene TRBJ2-5; TRBD1 is a possible D gene (6 bases). V was cut by 5 bases and J by 4 bases, with 17 bases left in between. Germline lookup yields CDR1 SGHVS and CDR2 FQNEAQ. The CDR3 totals 15 residues. CDR3 nucleotides: TGTGCCAGCAGCCCTACACCGGGACAAGGAGAGACCCAGTACTTC. Its translation is CASSPTPGQGETQYF.

This chain uses TRBV7-9 with TRBJ2-1; 9 positions match TRBD1. Germline trimming cut 3 bases from V and 9 bases from J; bases unmatched to any gene: 6. The CDR3 covers 14 residues. In germline, CDR1 is SEHNR, CDR2 FQNEAQ (reference sequence). CDR3 sequence reads: CASSLGQGNVEQFF. CDR3 coding DNA: TGTGCCAGCAGCTTGGGACAGGGTAATGTTGAGCAGTTCTTC. Supplemented by reference TRBV7-9 and TRBJ2-1, the full variable domain reads DTGVSQNPRHKITKRGQNVTFRCDPISEHNRLYWYRQTLGQGPEFLTYFQNEAQLEKSRLLSDRFSAERPKGSFSTLEIQRTEQGDSAMYLCASSLGQGNVEQFFGPGTRLTVL.

The genes are TRBV3-1 (or the pseudogene TRBV3-2) and TRBJ2-5; D may be TRBD2 (6 bases). CDR1 LGHDT and CDR2 YNNKEL come from the germline V gene (reference sequence). V was cut by 7 bases and J by 2 bases, with 14 bases left in between. This CDR3 has 14 amino acids. The CDR3 nucleotides are TGTGCCAGCACCTCCATGGGGGGTCAAGAGACCCAGTACTTC. Translating gives CASTSMGGQETQYF.

This clone has a handful of counts. The chain has TRBV12-3 or TRBV12-4 and TRBJ1-1; D is uncertain. V shed 2 bases and J shed 5 bases, with 6 bases lying between them. The length of the CDR3 is 12 residues. The CDR3 loop is CASSLPGTEAFF. The CDR3 DNA follows: TGTGCCAGCAGTTTACCGGGAACTGAAGCTTTCTTT.

The chain recombines TRBV18 with TRBJ1-4; TRBD1 matches at 9 bases. Germline V lookup: CDR1 KGHSH, CDR2 LQKENI. Trimming cost V 3 bases and J 4 bases; bases outside gene matches: 3. The CDR3 runs 15 residues. In DNA form, the CDR3 reads TGTGCCAGCTCACCCGAGGACAGGGGTAATGAAAAACTGTTTTTT. Translating gives CASSPEDRGNEKLFF.

The chain couples TRBV29-1 to TRBJ2-7; maybe TRBD1 (6 bases). Trimming shortened V by 4 bases and J by 0 bases, and 10 bases separated the two germline ends. The CDR3 contains 13 residues. Per germline, CDR1 SQVTM and CDR2 ANQGSEA. The CDR3 nucleotides read TGCAGCGTTGCAATGGACAGCTCCTACGAGCAGTACTTC. Its protein product is CSVAMDSSYEQYF.

The CDR3 region is CASSWGLAEKGNEQFF. CDR3 nucleotides: TGTGCCAGCAGCTGGGGACTAGCGGAAAAAGGCAATGAGCAGTTCTTC. V usage is TRBV7-9 and J usage is TRBJ2-1, with 11 bases identical to TRBD2. V lost 4 bases and J lost 6; bases outside the gene matches: 8. Per the germline V gene, CDR1 is SEHNR and CDR2 is FQNEAQ (reference sequence). The CDR3 sequence is 16 residues long.

The rearrangement links TRBV29-1 to TRBJ2-7; 9 bases are a match to TRBD1. CDR1 and CDR2 from the germline V gene are SQVTM and ANQGSEA. V dropped 0 bases and J dropped 4; count of bases not matched to a gene: 4. The CDR3 spans 14 residues. The CDR3 sequence is CSVEEVQGAYEQYF. The CDR3 DNA is TGCAGCGTTGAAGAGGTACAGGGGGCATACGAGCAGTACTTC.

About this clone: The junction departs from germline at one end; a sequencing error may be responsible. This rearrangement joins TRBV7-7 to TRBJ2-3; TRBD2 might be the D (6 bases). The CDR3 length is 13 residues. Germline CDR1 SSHAT, CDR2 FNYEAQ (reference sequence). CDR3 DNA sequence: TGTGCTAGCAGCTTACTAGCCCCAGATACGCAGTATTTT. This gives the protein CASSLLAPDTQYF.

This rearrangement joins TRBV12-5 to TRBJ1-3; TRBD1 matches 7 bases. The germline gives CDR1 LGHNT, CDR2 FRNRAP. The junction had 4 bases not matched to a gene; V was cut back by 1 base and J by 4 bases. The CDR3 contains 15 residues. The CDR3 region is CASGLDGTAGNTIYF. CDR3 coding DNA: TGTGCTAGTGGTTTGGACGGGACAGCCGGAAACACCATATATTTT. The complete variable domain, with remaining parts taken from reference TRBV12-5 and TRBJ1-3, reads DARVTQTPRHKVTEMGQEVTMRCQPILGHNTVFWYRQTMMQGLELLAYFRNRAPLDDSGMPKDRFSAEMPDATLATLKIQPSEPRDSAVYFCASGLDGTAGNTIYFGEGSWLTVV.

The chain recombines TRBV12-3 or TRBV12-4 with TRBJ1-4; D gene uncertain. The CDR3 spans 13 residues. Trimming stripped 5 bases from V and 8 bases from J, with 12 bases between. The CDR3 DNA reads TGTGCCAGCAGTCGGGAGGGCAGGGAAAAACTGTTTTTT. Translating gives CASSREGREKLFF.

J is TRBJ1-5 and V is TRBV19; a possible D gene is TRBD1 (5 bases). V was trimmed by 5 bases and J by 3 bases, leaving 11 bases between them. The germline CDR1 and CDR2 sequences are LNHDA and SQIVND (reference sequence). The length of the CDR3 is 14 residues. The CDR3 spells CASSFRQSNQPQHF. CDR3 bases: TGTGCCAGTAGTTTCCGACAGTCCAATCAGCCCCAGCATTTT.

The chain is built from TRBV12-3 or TRBV12-4 and TRBJ1-3; D is ambiguous. This CDR3 is 13 amino acids long. V was shortened by 1 base and J by 2 bases, with 3 bases between the two germline ends. The CDR3 spells CASSLDTGNTIYF. The CDR3 DNA reads as TGTGCCAGCAGTTTAGACACTGGAAACACCATATATTTT.

At least ten counts were recorded for this clone. The genes are TRBV7-9 and TRBJ2-7; D is perhaps TRBD1 (5 bases). The CDR3 has 14 amino acids. Germline assignment: CDR1 SEHNR and CDR2 FQNEAQ (reference sequence). V was trimmed by 4 bases and J by 4 bases, leaving 14 bases between them. CDR3 sequence reads: CASSSFGATYEQYF. DNA of the CDR3: TGTGCCAGCAGCTCGTTTGGGGCAACGTACGAGCAGTACTTC. The variable domain in full, completed from reference TRBV7-9 and TRBJ2-7, reads DTGVSQNPRHKITKRGQNVTFRCDPISEHNRLYWYRQTLGQGPEFLTYFQNEAQLEKSRLLSDRFSAERPKGSFSTLEIQRTEQGDSAMYLCASSSFGATYEQYFGPGTRLTVT.

The V call is TRBV5-6, the J call TRBJ1-4; 7 positions match TRBD1. Germline CDR1 reads SGHDT; CDR2 reads YYEEEE. This CDR3 is 14 amino acids long. V trimming: 4 bases; J trimming: 9 bases; junction bases outside the gene matches: 9. CDR3 nucleotides: TGTGCCAGCAGCCCTGAAGGGGGCAGTAAAAAACTGTTTTTT. As protein: CASSPEGGSKKLFF.

This chain connects TRBV6-5 to TRBJ2-7, with a tentative D call TRBD1 (5 bases). Trimming pared 0 bases from V and 2 bases from J, leaving 11 bases between. Germline V gives CDR1 MNHEY, CDR2 SVGAGI. This CDR3 is 15 amino acids long. This CDR3 reads CASSYSQVLTYEQYF. The CDR3 nucleotides are TGTGCCAGCAGTTACTCACAGGTTCTTACCTACGAGCAGTACTTC.

The chain joins TRBV6-2 or TRBV6-3 to TRBJ1-5, with 7 positions matching TRBD1. The CDR3 extends over 15 amino acids. Germline CDR1 and CDR2: MNHEY and SVGEGT. The J segment lost 2 bases and the V segment lost 4 bases, leaving 5 bases of the junction unmatched. DNA for the CDR3: TGTGCCAGCAGTTGGCTAGGACAGGGCAATCAGCCCCAGCATTTT. Residues: CASSWLGQGNQPQHF.

This clone was picked up one time. The V gene is TRBV9, the J gene TRBJ2-1; tentative D call: TRBD2 (6 bases). Looked up from germline, CDR1 is SGDLS and CDR2 is YYNGEE. V was clipped by 0 bases and J by 6 bases, with 10 bases between them. This CDR3 is built from 14 residues. CDR3 region: CASSVVDGSNEQFF. CDR3 DNA sequence: TGTGCCAGCAGCGTAGTGGACGGGAGCAATGAGCAGTTCTTC.

The chain combines TRBV5-4 with TRBJ2-1; TRBD1 matches 7 bases. J lost 8 bases, V lost 4 bases, and 6 bases had no gene match. Germline V gene sequence: CDR1 SGHNT, CDR2 YYREEE (reference sequence). This CDR3 is built from 13 residues. CDR3 residues: CASSLDRVHEQFF. In DNA form, the CDR3 reads TGTGCCAGCAGCCTCGACAGGGTCCATGAGCAGTTCTTC.

This clone appeared a few times. CDR3 coding DNA: TGTGCCAGCAGCGTAAGGAGCTCAACTAATGAAAAACTGTTTTTT. Its protein product is CASSVRSSTNEKLFF. This sequence joins TRBV7-9 and TRBJ1-4; the D is unclear. The CDR3 totals 15 residues. V was trimmed by 5 bases and J by 0 bases, leaving 10 bases between them. CDR1 is SEHNR and CDR2 is FQNEAQ in the germline V gene (reference sequence).

This clone occurred once. The chain combines TRBV6-5 with TRBJ2-7, with D perhaps TRBD1 (6 bases). The CDR3 extends over 14 amino acids. CDR1 and CDR2 from the germline V gene are MNHEY and SVGAGI. V lost 6 bases to trimming and J lost 2 bases, with 14 bases between them. CDR3 region: CASSLRDNTYEQYF. The CDR3 DNA reads TGTGCCAGCAGCCTCCGGGACAACACCTACGAGCAGTACTTC.

V usage is TRBV7-9 and J usage is TRBJ1-1, with unresolved D. This CDR3 has 13 amino acids. V lost 3 bases, J lost 2 bases, and 7 bases lay in between. Germline V gene sequence: CDR1 SEHNR, CDR2 FQNEAQ (reference sequence). CDR3 nucleotides: TGTGCCAGCAGCTTTCAGGAAAACACTGAAGCTTTCTTT. Its protein product is CASSFQENTEAFF.

The table lists this clone with a count of one. The chain is built from TRBV18 and TRBJ1-1; D unclear. CDR1 and CDR2 (germline): KGHSH, LQKENI. CDR3 length: 13 residues. V lost 6 bases to trimming and J lost 1 base, with 9 bases between them. The CDR3 DNA follows: TGTGCCAGCTCCGCCGGAGAGAACACTGAAGCTTTCTTT. As protein: CASSAGENTEAFF.

This chain's CDR3 is CASSPQGVTDTQYF. The DNA for the CDR3 is TGTGCCAGCAGCCCACAGGGGGTCACAGATACGCAGTATTTT. The V call is TRBV3-1 (or the pseudogene TRBV3-2), the J call TRBJ2-3, with TRBD1 matching 8 bases. V gave up 4 bases and J gave up 2 bases; unmatched junction bases: 2. The CDR3 has 14 residues. Germline V gene sequence: CDR1 LGHDT, CDR2 YNNKEL (reference sequence).

The DNA of the CDR3 is TGTGCCAGCAGCCCGCAGACAGCCATGAGCACAGATACGCAGTATTTT. It encodes CASSPQTAMSTDTQYF. The chain employs TRBV3-1 (or the pseudogene TRBV3-2) and TRBJ2-3, with a possible D match to TRBD1 (5 bases). The CDR3 loop spans 16 amino acids. In germline, CDR1 is LGHDT, CDR2 YNNKEL (reference sequence). V was pared by 4 bases and J by 0 bases, with 14 bases between.